A single sample gave rise to the 8 T cell receptor beta chains below, sequenced in a study of blood T cell repertoires in COVID-19. The repertoire was sequenced with immunoSEQ multiplex PCR; TCRdb's copy has only in-frame clones and lacks some. The top ten clones hold 2.1% of a sample with approximately 120,000 clones, 92% of them seen once. Source material: peripheral blood. These receptors were obtained from a middle-aged man with COVID-19, enrolled during active disease.

The gene calls are TRBV5-1 and TRBJ2-1, with D possibly matching TRBD2 (5 bases). CDR1 SGHRS and CDR2 YFSETQ come from the germline V gene. The CDR3 contains 15 residues. Between the trimmed V and J ends, which lost 4 bases and 0 bases, there was a span of 11 bases. This chain's CDR3 is CASSRDYTSYNEQFF. The CDR3, as DNA: TGCGCCAGCAGCCGCGACTACACCTCCTACAATGAGCAGTTCTTC. Full variable domain (rest looked up from reference TRBV5-1 and TRBJ2-1): KAGVTQTPRYLIKTRGQQVTLSCSPISGHRSVSWYQQTPGQGLQFLFEYFSETQRNKGNFPGRFSGRQFSNSRSEMNVSTLELGDSALYLCASSRDYTSYNEQFFGPGTRLTVL.

This clone was seen just once. The V gene is TRBV28, the J gene TRBJ2-7, with 9 bases that match TRBD2. This CDR3 comprises 13 residues. Per the germline V gene, CDR1 is MDHEN and CDR2 is SYDVKM. V dropped 10 bases and J dropped 2; count of bases not matched to a gene: 6. CDR3 residues: CATAGGRAYEQYF. In DNA form, the CDR3 reads TGTGCCACCGCGGGGGGGCGAGCCTACGAGCAGTACTTC.

The chain joins TRBV19 to TRBJ2-2; tentative D call: TRBD2 (6 bases). The CDR3 consists of 15 residues. Trimming removed 5 bases from V and 1 base from J, with 11 bases in between. The germline CDR1 and CDR2 sequences are LNHDA and SQIVND (reference sequence). The CDR3 reads CASSAPGRNTGELFF. The CDR3 DNA reads TGTGCCAGTAGTGCGCCCGGGAGGAACACCGGGGAGCTGTTTTTT.

The chain combines TRBV5-4 with TRBJ2-3; a weak D match, TRBD2 (5 bases). The CDR3 spans 15 residues. The V end was cut by 0 bases, the J end by 0 bases, with 8 bases between. Germline V gives CDR1 SGHNT, CDR2 YYREEE (reference sequence). CDR3 sequence (DNA): TGTGCCAGCAGCTTGGACGGGGTCAGCACAGATACGCAGTATTTT. Amino acids: CASSLDGVSTDTQYF.

The rearrangement uses TRBV28 and TRBJ2-5; no definite D call. Trimming took 10 bases from V and 13 from J, leaving 25 bases between them. The germline V gene encodes CDR1 MDHEN and CDR2 SYDVKM. The CDR3 has 13 residues. The DNA for the CDR3 is TGTGCCACCCAAAGCGCCTTCCTCCAGAGTCGGTACTTC. Translating gives CATQSAFLQSRYF. The whole variable domain, remainder taken from reference TRBV28 and TRBJ2-5, is DVKVTQSSRYLVKRTGEKVFLECVQDMDHENMFWYRQDPGLGLRLIYFSYDVKMKEKGDIPEGYSVSREKKERFSLILESASTNQTSMYLCATQSAFLQSRYFGPGTRLLVL.

This chain uses TRBV7-2 with TRBJ1-5, with a weak D call TRBD1 (5 bases). The CDR3 has 16 residues. Trimming stripped 4 bases from V and 0 bases from J, with 13 bases between. CDR1 is SGHTA and CDR2 is FQGNSA in the germline V gene. This chain's CDR3 is CASSSQGGFSNQPQHF. As DNA, the CDR3 is TGTGCCAGCAGCTCGCAGGGAGGGTTTAGCAATCAGCCCCAGCATTTT.

The chain combines TRBV10-3 with TRBJ2-2, with 9 bases aligning to TRBD2. The CDR3 is made up of 18 amino acids. V trimming: 6 bases; J trimming: 4 bases; junction bases outside the gene matches: 15. Germline V CDR1 and CDR2: ENHRY, SYGVKD. CDR3 bases: TGTGCCATCAGCGAGCGACTAGCGGTTATCTCGAGCACCGGGGAGCTGTTTTTT. Encoded protein: CAISERLAVISSTGELFF.

The CDR3 loop is CASSLEHEQYF. In nucleotides, the CDR3 is TGTGCCAGCAGTTTAGAGCACGAGCAGTACTTC. The chain links TRBV12-3 or TRBV12-4 to TRBJ2-7; D is ambiguous. With 1 base removed from V and 5 bases from J, the gap between germline ends came to 3 bases. This CDR3 has 11 amino acids.